Below are 8 T cell receptor beta chains sequenced from a single sample in a study of blood T cell repertoires in COVID-19. Sequencing used immunoSEQ multiplex PCR; TCRdb keeps in-frame clones, though not all of them. The repertoire has 250,000 or so clones, around 87% of them found once; the top ten carry roughly 5%. The sequencing input was peripheral blood. The origin of the receptors is a woman aged 55-69 years with COVID-19, enrolled during active disease.

The CDR3 nucleotides are TGTGCCTGGAGCACAGGGGCGACCCTGATAAACACTGAAGCTTTCTTT. This gives the protein CAWSTGATLINTEAFF. The chain is built from TRBV30 and TRBJ1-1; 7 bases line up with TRBD1. The V gene's germline CDR1 is GTSNPN and CDR2 SVGIG (reference sequence). V lost 3 bases and J lost 2; bases outside the gene matches: 12. The CDR3 totals 16 residues.

Regarding this clone: The sample has other DNA sequences that encode this CDR3 too. The chain combines TRBV7-9 with TRBJ2-5, with a weak D call TRBD2 (5 bases). V shed 3 bases and J shed 0 bases, with 8 bases lying between them. CDR1 is SEHNR, CDR2 FQNEAQ, per germline (reference sequence). The CDR3 sequence is 14 residues long. The DNA for the CDR3 is TGTGCCAGCAGCTTGGGCGGGTACCAAGAGACCCAGTACTTC. This gives the protein CASSLGGYQETQYF.

This clone was seen once. The chain uses TRBV6-5 and TRBJ2-5, with 9 bases aligning to TRBD1. CDR1 and CDR2 from the germline V gene are MNHEY and SVGAGI. The CDR3 is 15 residues long. J gave up 5 bases and V 4 bases, and 8 bases lay outside the gene matches. CDR3 nucleotides: TGTGCCAGCAGTTTACGGAAGACAGGGGGGGAGACCCAGTACTTC. This codes for CASSLRKTGGETQYF.

V is TRBV10-3 and J is TRBJ2-3, with 11 bases lining up with TRBD2. Germline CDR1 ENHRY, CDR2 SYGVKD. The CDR3 is 16 amino acids. V shed 6 bases and J 0 bases; nucleotides not matched to a gene: 5. The CDR3 loop is CAIRPGLADSTDTQYF. CDR3 nucleotide sequence: TGTGCCATCAGACCGGGACTAGCGGATAGCACAGATACGCAGTATTTT.

This sequence joins TRBV4-2 and TRBJ2-1; 14 nucleotides align to TRBD2. Trimming removed 6 bases from V and 13 bases from J; junction bases left unmatched: 5. Per the germline V gene, CDR1 is LGHNA and CDR2 is YNFKEQ. The CDR3 is 13 residues long. CDR3: CASSLGTSGGQFF. CDR3 bases: TGTGCCAGCAGTCTAGGGACTAGCGGGGGACAGTTCTTC.

The chain recombines TRBV30 with TRBJ1-1, with a possible D match to TRBD1 (6 bases). V was shortened by 4 bases and J by 4 bases, with 13 bases between the two germline ends. The CDR3 extends over 13 amino acids. Germline-derived CDR1 and CDR2 are GTSNPN and SVGIG (reference sequence). The DNA of the CDR3 is TGTGCCTGGACTGTACAGGGTATCACTGAAGCTTTCTTT. Residues: CAWTVQGITEAFF. Supplemented by reference TRBV30 and TRBJ1-1, the full variable domain reads SQTIHQWPATLVQPVGSPLSLECTVEGTSNPNLYWYRQAAGRGLQLLFYSVGIGQISSEVPQNLSASRPQDRQFILSSKKLLLSDSGFYLCAWTVQGITEAFFGQGTRLTVV.

This clone was observed a handful of times. The genes are TRBV19 and TRBJ2-3; TRBD2 aligns across 10 bases. The CDR3 spans 15 residues. The V segment lost 5 bases and the J segment 4 bases; nucleotides outside the gene matches: 6. From germline, CDR1 is LNHDA and CDR2 SQIVND (reference sequence). The CDR3 bases are TGTGCCAGTAGTGTGATTAGCGGGAGGCCAGATACGCAGTATTTT. This codes for CASSVISGRPDTQYF.

The chain employs TRBV5-5 and TRBJ1-3, with 9 nucleotides matching TRBD1. Germline V gene sequence: CDR1 SGHKS, CDR2 YYEKEE (reference sequence). The CDR3 is 14 residues long. V trimming: 4 bases; J trimming: 4 bases; junction bases outside the gene matches: 3. This CDR3 reads CASSTGQGGNTIYF. The DNA for the CDR3 is TGTGCCAGCAGCACAGGACAGGGGGGAAACACCATATATTTT. Drawing the rest from reference TRBV5-5 and TRBJ1-3, the complete variable domain is DAGVTQSPTHLIKTRGQQVTLRCSPISGHKSVSWYQQVLGQGPQFIFQYYEKEERGRGNFPDRFSARQFPNYSSELNVNALLLGDSALYLCASSTGQGGNTIYFGEGSWLTVV.